This TCR beta chain was observed in a study of blood T cell repertoires in COVID-19. For the study at large: Sites across the United States, Italy and Spain contributed samples from acute and convalescent COVID-19.

The V end lost 8 bases, the J end lost 3 bases, and 16 bases lay between the germline ends. In germline, CDR1 is MNHEY, CDR2 SVGAGI. The CDR3 runs to 14 residues. TCRdb's table, derived via immunoSEQ multiplex PCR, lists solely in-frame clones and lacks some. The table includes 150,000 to 200,000 clones, under 90% detected once. The clonotype comes from a woman aged 45-65 years who had recovered from COVID-19. V is TRBV6-5 and J is TRBJ1-1; TRBD1 is a possible D gene (6 bases). Sequencing was done on a sample of PBMCs or T cells enriched from blood (not recorded which). The CDR3 region has the DNA TGTGCCAGCGGGTGGGGGGGCGCGCACACTGAAGCTTTCTTT. Protein sequence: CASGWGGAHTEAFF.